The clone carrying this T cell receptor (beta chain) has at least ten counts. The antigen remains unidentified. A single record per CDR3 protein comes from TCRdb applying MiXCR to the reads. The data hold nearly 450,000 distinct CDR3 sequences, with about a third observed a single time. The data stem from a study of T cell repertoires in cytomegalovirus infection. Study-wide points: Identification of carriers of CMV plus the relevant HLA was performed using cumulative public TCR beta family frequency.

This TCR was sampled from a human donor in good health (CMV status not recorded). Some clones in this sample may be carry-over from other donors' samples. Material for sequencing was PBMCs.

The CDR3 nucleotides read TGTGCCAGCAGCTTAGGGTTGTCTGGGACCCAAGAGACCCAGTACTTC. It specifies CASSLGLSGTQETQYF. V is TRBV7-2 and J is TRBJ2-5; D may correspond to TRBD1 or TRBD2 (5 bases each). Trimming took 1 base from V and 1 from J, leaving 13 bases between them. CDR1 SGHTA and CDR2 FQGNSA come from the germline V gene. CDR3 length: 16 residues.